The 14 T cell receptor beta chains listed next were all sequenced from one sample in a study of T-cell reconstitution after alpha-beta-depleted transplantation in children. During its preparation, the TCRbeta library received unique molecular identifiers. Using its own MiXCR run on the PCR reads, TCRdb lists one record per CDR3 protein. The repertoire includes around 440,000 distinct CDR3 sequences, around 15% of them detected once, and around 30% sits in the top ten. This material consisted of PBMCs, mostly from graft donor cells, taken 360 days after TCRalphabeta/CD19-depleted stem cell transplant. These receptors all come from a boy in the first two years of life who had a stem cell transplant for Wiskott-Aldrich syndrome, so the T cells may come from the graft donor.

This clonotype was detected many times. This CDR3 reads CASSFPAGTGGIDEQFF. The CDR3 DNA follows: TGTGCCAGCAGCTTCCCCGCCGGGACAGGGGGCATAGATGAGCAGTTCTTC. The chain uses TRBV7-7 and TRBJ2-1; 12 bases match TRBD1. This CDR3 is 17 amino acids long. Germline trimming cut 3 bases from V and 8 bases from J; bases unmatched to any gene: 11. The germline gives CDR1 SSHAT, CDR2 FNYEAQ (reference sequence).

This clonotype turned up a few times. The V and J genes are TRBV4-3 and TRBJ2-2; a possible D gene is TRBD2 (5 bases). Trimming removed 2 bases at V and 4 bases at J, with 11 bases between. The CDR3 consists of 15 residues. Germline CDR1 LGHNA, CDR2 YSLEER. DNA of the CDR3: TGCGCCAGCAGCCAAAACGGGCTAGCCACCGGGGAGCTGTTTTTT. It encodes CASSQNGLATGELFF.

The chain uses TRBV29-1 and TRBJ2-2; 8 nucleotides agree with TRBD1. The germline V gene has CDR1 SQVTM and CDR2 ANQGSEA. After removal of 6 bases from V and 5 bases from J, the junction contained 14 bases not matched to a gene. The CDR3 loop spans 16 amino acids. The CDR3 DNA follows: TGCAGCGTCCAACGGACAGGGTCCCCGGGGACCGGGGAGCTGTTTTTT. As protein: CSVQRTGSPGTGELFF.

Only a few counts were recorded for this clonotype. The J gene is TRBJ2-3, the V gene TRBV4-1; D ambiguous. The V gene's germline CDR1 is MGHRA and CDR2 YSYEKL. CDR3 length: 13 amino acids. Trimming took off 3 bases at V and 1 base at J, with 5 bases between the two ends. The CDR3 spells CASSHPGTDTQYF. The CDR3 nucleotides read TGCGCCAGCAGCCATCCAGGCACAGATACGCAGTATTTT.

Here the CDR3 reads CASSQSIVSTQYF. The CDR3 bases are TGCGCCAGCAGCCAAAGCATAGTCTCGACCCAGTACTTC. The genes are TRBV4-3 and TRBJ2-5; D is undetermined. V was cut by 2 bases and J by 7 bases, with 11 bases left in between. The CDR3 runs to 13 residues. Per germline, CDR1 LGHNA and CDR2 YSLEER.

This clonotype was picked up a small number of times. The chain combines TRBV6-2 or TRBV6-3 with TRBJ2-1, with a weak D call TRBD2 (5 bases). Germline V gene lookup returns CDR1 MNHEY and CDR2 SVGEGT. The CDR3 loop spans 15 amino acids. Between the trimmed V and J ends, which lost 5 bases and 1 base, there was a span of 12 bases. The CDR3, as DNA: TGTGCCAGCAGTAGCGGTCGCAAGTCCTACAATGAGCAGTTCTTC. It is translated as CASSSGRKSYNEQFF.

The chain uses TRBV11-3 and TRBJ2-5, with no clear D. V lost 5 bases and J lost 5, with 6 bases in between. This CDR3 contains 11 residues. The V gene's germline CDR1 is SGHNT and CDR2 YENEEA. Here the CDR3 DNA reads TGTGCCAGCAGCCATGGGGAGACCCAGTACTTC. As protein: CASSHGETQYF.

The chain recombines TRBV25-1 with TRBJ2-2; D is possibly TRBD1 or TRBD2 (5 bases each). There are 17 residues in the CDR3. The V gene's germline CDR1 is MGHDK and CDR2 SYGVNS. Trimming cost V 4 bases and J 2 bases, with 17 bases left between them. The CDR3 nucleotides read TGTGCCAGCAGTGGGCCTCCGGGACCGACTAACACCGGGGAGCTGTTTTTT. Protein sequence: CASSGPPGPTNTGELFF.

The CDR3 DNA is TGTGCCAGCAGCAAACCTAAATACAGGGGGGAGACCCAGTACTTC. Residues: CASSKPKYRGETQYF. V and J are TRBV21-1 and TRBJ2-5; no DNA check was done on the table's D call, TRBD1. TRBV21-1 is a pseudogene locus. The CDR3 length is 15 residues.

The chain joins TRBV11-3 to TRBJ2-7, with TRBD2 identical over 9 bases. The CDR3 length is 15 residues. V lost 6 bases to trimming and J lost 3 bases; unmatched junction nucleotides: 9. Germline V gives CDR1 SGHNT, CDR2 YENEEA. The CDR3 region is CASRGPGTSFYEQYF. The CDR3 nucleotides read TGTGCCAGCAGAGGCCCCGGGACTAGCTTCTACGAGCAGTACTTC.

This clonotype was counted only a few times. V gene TRBV24-1 combines with J gene TRBJ1-1; no clear D. This CDR3 is 11 amino acids long. In germline, CDR1 is KGHDR, CDR2 SFDVKD. The V gene lost 5 bases and the J gene lost 10 bases, with 10 bases spanning the gap. The CDR3: CATSGLLGAFF. The CDR3 DNA reads as TGTGCCACCAGTGGACTCTTGGGAGCTTTCTTT.

The V call is TRBV15, the J call TRBJ2-5; D remains ambiguous. The V and J ends lost 2 bases and 1 base respectively, with 5 bases between them. The CDR3 loop spans 13 amino acids. Germline loops: CDR1 LNHNV, CDR2 YYDKDF (reference sequence). Here the CDR3 DNA reads TGTGCCACCAGCAGAAACGTCCAAGAGACCCAGTACTTC. Protein product: CATSRNVQETQYF.

The gene calls are TRBV7-2 and TRBJ1-4; D gene ambiguous. In germline, CDR1 is SGHTA, CDR2 FQGNSA. V lost 2 bases and J 6 bases, leaving 16 bases between the germline ends. The CDR3 extends over 16 amino acids. CDR3 nucleotide sequence: TGTGCCAGCAGCTTAATTTCGGGGTTAGGACATGAAAAACTGTTTTTT. Protein product: CASSLISGLGHEKLFF.

The chain's CDR3 is CASSLDVAGVAYEQYF. CDR3 DNA sequence: TGTGCCAGCAGCTTAGACGTAGCGGGAGTAGCCTACGAGCAGTACTTC. This chain joins TRBV7-6 and TRBJ2-7, with 9 bases that match TRBD2. The germline gives CDR1 SGHVS, CDR2 FNYEAQ. The trim removed 1 base at V and 2 bases at J, leaving 6 bases unmatched. This CDR3 comprises 16 residues.